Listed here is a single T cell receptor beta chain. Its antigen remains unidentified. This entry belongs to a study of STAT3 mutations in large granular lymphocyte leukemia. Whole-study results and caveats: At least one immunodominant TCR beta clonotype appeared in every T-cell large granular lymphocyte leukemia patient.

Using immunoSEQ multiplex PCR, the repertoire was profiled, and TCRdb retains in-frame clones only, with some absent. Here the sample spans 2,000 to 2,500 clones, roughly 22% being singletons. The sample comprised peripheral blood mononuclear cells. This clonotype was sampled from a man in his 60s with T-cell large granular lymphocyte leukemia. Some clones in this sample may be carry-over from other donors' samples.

CDR3 residues: CASSLSGDYEQYV. CDR3 nucleotide sequence: TGTGCCAGCAGCTTAAGCGGAGACTACGAGCAGTACGTC. The chain joins TRBV7-9 to TRBJ2-7; possible D gene TRBD2, 5 bases. The CDR3 is 13 residues long. V dropped 2 bases and J dropped 3 bases, with 8 bases sitting between them. Germline CDR1 SEHNR, CDR2 FQNEAQ (reference sequence).